This T cell receptor (beta chain) was found in a study of cytomegalovirus exposure and HLA in healthy donors. Broader study findings: Roughly even sequencing depth across donors was the assumption behind the presence/absence analyses. The authors later found most CMV-associated TCR beta chains appeared HLA-restricted.

A note on this clone: Its target is not known.

Primers for the PCR totalled 60 Vbeta and 13 Jbeta. The authors' processing: An analysis performed later counted 60 million to 90 million unique TCR beta chains (roughly 10 million of them shared). Assay: immunoSEQ multiplex PCR; the TCRdb copy retains only in-frame clones and omits some. V and J calls and clone size are those listed in that table; D and trimming were worked out from the DNA. Of roughly 180,000 clones in the sample, under 90% are singletons; the top ten hold about 1.5%. Germline V gives CDR1 MNHEY, CDR2 SVGAGI. The CDR3 has 13 residues. Trimming took off 2 bases at V and 4 bases at J, with 8 bases between the two ends.

Sequenced material: PBMCs. This TCR was recovered from a male donor in good health and CMV-seronegative. The chain joins TRBV6-5 to TRBJ1-2; the D gene is possibly TRBD1 (6 bases). The CDR3 protein is CASSYDRSYGYTF. The CDR3 nucleotides are TGTGCCAGCAGTTACGACAGGAGCTATGGCTACACCTTC.